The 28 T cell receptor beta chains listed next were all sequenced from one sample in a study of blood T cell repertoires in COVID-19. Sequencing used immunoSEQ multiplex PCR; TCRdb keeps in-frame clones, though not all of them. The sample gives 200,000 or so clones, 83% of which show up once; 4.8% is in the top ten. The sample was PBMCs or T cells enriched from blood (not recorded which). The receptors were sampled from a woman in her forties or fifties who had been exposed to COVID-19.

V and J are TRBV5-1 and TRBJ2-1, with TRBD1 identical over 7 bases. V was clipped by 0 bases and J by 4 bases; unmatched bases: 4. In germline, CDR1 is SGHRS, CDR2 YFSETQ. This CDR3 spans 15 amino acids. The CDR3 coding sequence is TGCGCCAGCAGCTTGGGAGGGGGCCTTTACAATGAGCAGTTCTTC. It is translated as CASSLGGGLYNEQFF.

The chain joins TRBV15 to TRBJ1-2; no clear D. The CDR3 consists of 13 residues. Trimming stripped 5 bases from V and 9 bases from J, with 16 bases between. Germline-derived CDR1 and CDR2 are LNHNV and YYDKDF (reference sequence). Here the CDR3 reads CATSPERVTRYTF. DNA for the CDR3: TGTGCCACCAGCCCCGAGAGAGTTACCCGCTACACCTTC.

CDR3 nucleotide sequence: TGTGCCAGCCGTCCTTCTCCGGGACAGGGGGGTGGCACTGAAGCTTTCTTT. Translating it yields CASRPSPGQGGGTEAFF. The chain couples TRBV28 to TRBJ1-1; 11 bases are shared with TRBD1. The CDR3 sequence is 17 residues long. Germline CDR1 is MDHEN and CDR2 is SYDVKM. Trimming removed 8 bases from V and 4 bases from J; junction bases left unmatched: 15.

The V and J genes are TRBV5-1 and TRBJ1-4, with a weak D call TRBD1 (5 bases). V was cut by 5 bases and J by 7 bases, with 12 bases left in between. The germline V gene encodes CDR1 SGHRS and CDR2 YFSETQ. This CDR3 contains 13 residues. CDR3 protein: CASRRGGSEKLFF. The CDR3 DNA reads TGCGCCAGCAGGAGGGGCGGGAGTGAAAAACTGTTTTTT.

The CDR3 protein is CASSLGSWNTEAFF. DNA of the CDR3: TGTGCCAGCTCTCTGGGCAGCTGGAACACTGAAGCTTTCTTT. J is TRBJ1-1 and V is TRBV6-5; the D is unclear. V was clipped by 8 bases and J by 1 base, with 14 bases between them. The CDR3 length is 14 residues. Germline values: CDR1 MNHEY, CDR2 SVGAGI.

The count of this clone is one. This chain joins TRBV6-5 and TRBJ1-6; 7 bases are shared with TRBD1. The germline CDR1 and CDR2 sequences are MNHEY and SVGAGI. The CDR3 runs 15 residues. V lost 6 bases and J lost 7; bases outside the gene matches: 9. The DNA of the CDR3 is TGTGCCAGCAGCCCAGGGGACAGCCCGAATTCACCCCTCCACTTT. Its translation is CASSPGDSPNSPLHF.

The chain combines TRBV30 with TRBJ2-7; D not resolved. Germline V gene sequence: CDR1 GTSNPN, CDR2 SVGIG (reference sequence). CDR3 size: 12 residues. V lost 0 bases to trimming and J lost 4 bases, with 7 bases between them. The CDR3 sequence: CAWSVTSYEQYF. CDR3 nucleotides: TGTGCCTGGAGTGTAACGAGTTACGAGCAGTACTTC.

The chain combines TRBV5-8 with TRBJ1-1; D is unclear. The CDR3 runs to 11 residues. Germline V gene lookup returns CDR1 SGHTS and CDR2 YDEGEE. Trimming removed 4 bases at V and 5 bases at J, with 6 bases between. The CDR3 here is CASSGRTEAFF. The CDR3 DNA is TGTGCCAGCAGCGGGAGGACTGAAGCTTTCTTT.

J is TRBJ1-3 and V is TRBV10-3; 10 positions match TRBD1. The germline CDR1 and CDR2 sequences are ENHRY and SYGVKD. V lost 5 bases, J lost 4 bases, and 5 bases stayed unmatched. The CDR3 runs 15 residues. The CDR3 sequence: CAISRRTGGGNTIYF. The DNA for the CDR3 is TGTGCCATCAGTAGGAGGACAGGGGGAGGAAACACCATATATTTT.

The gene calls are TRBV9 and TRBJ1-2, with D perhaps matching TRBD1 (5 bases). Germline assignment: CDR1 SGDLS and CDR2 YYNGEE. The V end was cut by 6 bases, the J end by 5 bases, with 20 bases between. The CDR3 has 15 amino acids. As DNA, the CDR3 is TGTGCCAGCACCATGGACGGCCTTGGGACTTATGGCTACACCTTC. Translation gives CASTMDGLGTYGYTF.

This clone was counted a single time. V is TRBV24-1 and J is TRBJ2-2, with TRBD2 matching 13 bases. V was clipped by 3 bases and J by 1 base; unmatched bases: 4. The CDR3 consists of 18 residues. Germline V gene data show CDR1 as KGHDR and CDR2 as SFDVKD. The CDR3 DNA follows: TGTGCCACCAGTGATCCTCGGACTAGCGGGGGGAACACCGGGGAGCTGTTTTTT. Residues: CATSDPRTSGGNTGELFF.

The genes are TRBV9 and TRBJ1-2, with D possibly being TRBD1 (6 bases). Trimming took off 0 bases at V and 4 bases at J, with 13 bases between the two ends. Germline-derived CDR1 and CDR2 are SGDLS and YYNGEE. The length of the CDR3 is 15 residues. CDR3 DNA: TGTGCCAGCAGCGTAGACGGGGGGCGTAGCTATGGCTACACCTTC. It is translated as CASSVDGGRSYGYTF.

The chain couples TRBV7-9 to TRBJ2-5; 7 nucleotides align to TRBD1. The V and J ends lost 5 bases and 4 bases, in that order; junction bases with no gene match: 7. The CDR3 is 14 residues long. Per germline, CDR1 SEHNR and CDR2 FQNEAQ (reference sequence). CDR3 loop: CASSHGQVGETQYF. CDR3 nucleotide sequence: TGTGCCAGCAGCCACGGACAGGTCGGAGAGACCCAGTACTTC. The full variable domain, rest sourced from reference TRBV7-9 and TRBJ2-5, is DTGVSQNPRHKITKRGQNVTFRCDPISEHNRLYWYRQTLGQGPEFLTYFQNEAQLEKSRLLSDRFSAERPKGSFSTLEIQRTEQGDSAMYLCASSHGQVGETQYFGPGTRLLVL.

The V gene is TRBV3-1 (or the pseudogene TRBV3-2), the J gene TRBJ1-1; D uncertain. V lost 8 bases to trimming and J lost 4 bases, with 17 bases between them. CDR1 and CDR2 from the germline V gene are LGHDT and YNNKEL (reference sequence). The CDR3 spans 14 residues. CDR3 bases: TGTGCCAGCTCCTCTGTCCCCGGAGGCACTGAAGCTTTCTTT. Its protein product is CASSSVPGGTEAFF.

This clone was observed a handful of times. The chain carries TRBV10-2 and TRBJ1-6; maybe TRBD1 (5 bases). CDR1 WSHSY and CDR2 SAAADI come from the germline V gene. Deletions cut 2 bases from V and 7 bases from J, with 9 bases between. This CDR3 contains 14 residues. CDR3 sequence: CASSEVGLNSPLHF. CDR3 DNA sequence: TGCGCCAGCAGTGAGGTGGGACTCAATTCACCCCTCCACTTT.

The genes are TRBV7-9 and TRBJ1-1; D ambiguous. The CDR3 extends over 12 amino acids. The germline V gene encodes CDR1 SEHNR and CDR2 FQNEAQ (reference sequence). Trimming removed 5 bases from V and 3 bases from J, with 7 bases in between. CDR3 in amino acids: CASSPIDTEAFF. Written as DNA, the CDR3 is TGTGCCAGCAGCCCTATAGACACTGAAGCTTTCTTT. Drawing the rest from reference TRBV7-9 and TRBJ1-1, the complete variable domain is DTGVSQNPRHKITKRGQNVTFRCDPISEHNRLYWYRQTLGQGPEFLTYFQNEAQLEKSRLLSDRFSAERPKGSFSTLEIQRTEQGDSAMYLCASSPIDTEAFFGQGTRLTVV.

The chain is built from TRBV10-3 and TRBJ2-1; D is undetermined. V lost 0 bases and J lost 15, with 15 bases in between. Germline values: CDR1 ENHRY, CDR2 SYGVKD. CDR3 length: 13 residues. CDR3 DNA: TGTGCCATCAGTGAGTCTCACGGTAGCCCGGGGTTCTTC. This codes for CAISESHGSPGFF.

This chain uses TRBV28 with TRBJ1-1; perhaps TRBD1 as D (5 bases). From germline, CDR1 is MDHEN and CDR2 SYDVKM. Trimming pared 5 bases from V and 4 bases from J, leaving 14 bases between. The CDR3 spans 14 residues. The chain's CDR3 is CASSPYDSLTEAFF. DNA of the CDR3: TGTGCCAGCAGTCCATACGACAGCCTCACTGAAGCTTTCTTT.

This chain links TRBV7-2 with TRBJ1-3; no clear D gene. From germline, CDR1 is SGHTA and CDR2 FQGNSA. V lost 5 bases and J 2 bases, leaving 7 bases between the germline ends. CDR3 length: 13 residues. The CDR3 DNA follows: TGTGCCAGCAGCACCTACGCTGGAAACACCATATATTTT. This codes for CASSTYAGNTIYF.

The CDR3 DNA is TGTGCCAGCTCTAGCGGGAGCTCTGGGGCCAACGTCCTGACTTTC. It is translated as CASSSGSSGANVLTF. J is TRBJ2-6 and V is TRBV18, with 9 bases aligning to TRBD2. The ends lost 6 bases at V and 0 bases at J; junction bases unmatched: 0. The germline V gene has CDR1 KGHSH and CDR2 LQKENI. The CDR3 totals 15 residues. The variable domain in full, with the rest retrieved from reference TRBV18 and TRBJ2-6, is NAGVMQNPRHLVRRRGQEARLRCSPMKGHSHVYWYRQLPEEGLKFMVYLQKENIIDESGMPKERFSAEFPKEGPSILRIQQVVRGDSAAYFCASSSGSSGANVLTFGAGSRLTVL.

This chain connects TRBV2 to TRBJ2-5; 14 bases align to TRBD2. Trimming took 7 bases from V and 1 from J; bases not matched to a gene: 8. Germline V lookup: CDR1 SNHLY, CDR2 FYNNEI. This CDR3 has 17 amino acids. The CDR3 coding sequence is TGTGCCAGCAACTCCGGGACTAGCGGGGGTTTCCAAGAGACCCAGTACTTC. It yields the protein CASNSGTSGGFQETQYF.

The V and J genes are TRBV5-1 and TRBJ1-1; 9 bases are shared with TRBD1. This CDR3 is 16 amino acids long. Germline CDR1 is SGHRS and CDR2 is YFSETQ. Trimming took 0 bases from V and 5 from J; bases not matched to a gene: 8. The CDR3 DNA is TGCGCCAGCAGCTTGGGGGGACAGGGACGAAAGACTGAAGCTTTCTTT. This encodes CASSLGGQGRKTEAFF.

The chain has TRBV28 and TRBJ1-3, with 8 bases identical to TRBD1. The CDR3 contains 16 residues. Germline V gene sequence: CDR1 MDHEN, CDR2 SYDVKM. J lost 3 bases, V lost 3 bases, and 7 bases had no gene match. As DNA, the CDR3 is TGTGCCAGCAGTTTCGGGACAGGAGCCTTTGGAAACACCATATATTTT. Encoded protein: CASSFGTGAFGNTIYF.

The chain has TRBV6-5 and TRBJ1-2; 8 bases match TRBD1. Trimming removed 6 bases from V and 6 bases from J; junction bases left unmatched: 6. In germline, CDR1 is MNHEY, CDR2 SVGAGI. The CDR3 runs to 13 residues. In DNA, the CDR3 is TGTGCCAGCAGCAGCCTGGGACAGGATGGCTACACCTTC. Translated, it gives CASSSLGQDGYTF.

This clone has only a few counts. The CDR3 nucleotides read TGTGCCAGCAGCTTCTCCCTGGACAGGGGGCGAGTGTCTGCGGATACGCAGTATTTT. Translating it yields CASSFSLDRGRVSADTQYF. The chain has TRBV7-8 and TRBJ2-3, with 11 bases identical to TRBD1. After removal of 3 bases from V and 6 bases from J, the junction contained 17 bases not matched to a gene. CDR1 is SGHVS and CDR2 is FQNEAQ in the germline V gene. The length of the CDR3 is 19 residues.

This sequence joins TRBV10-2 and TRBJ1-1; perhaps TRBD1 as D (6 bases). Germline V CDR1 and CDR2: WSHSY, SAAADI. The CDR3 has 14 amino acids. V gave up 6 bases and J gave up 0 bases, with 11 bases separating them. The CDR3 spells CASRTTGMNTEAFF. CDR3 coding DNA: TGCGCCAGCAGAACTACAGGGATGAACACTGAAGCTTTCTTT.

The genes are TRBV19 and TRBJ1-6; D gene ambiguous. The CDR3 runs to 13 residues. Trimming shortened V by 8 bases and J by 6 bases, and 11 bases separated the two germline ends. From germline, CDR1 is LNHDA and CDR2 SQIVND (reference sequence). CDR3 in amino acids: CASADTPNSPLHF. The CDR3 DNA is TGTGCCAGTGCGGATACGCCTAATTCACCCCTCCACTTT.

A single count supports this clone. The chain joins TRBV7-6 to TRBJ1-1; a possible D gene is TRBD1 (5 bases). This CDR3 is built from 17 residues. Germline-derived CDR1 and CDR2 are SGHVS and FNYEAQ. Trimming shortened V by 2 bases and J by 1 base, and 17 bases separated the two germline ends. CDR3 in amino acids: CASSLNRGGDTNTEAFF. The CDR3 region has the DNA TGTGCCAGCAGCTTAAACCGGGGGGGGGATACGAACACTGAAGCTTTCTTT.